This T cell receptor beta chain was identified during a study of T-cell memory formation after mild COVID-19. Via MiXCR, TCRdb re-called the 5' RACE reads, giving one row per CDR3 protein. Among about 160,000 distinct CDR3 sequences, around a third were seen once, and the ten largest hold 12%. A few counts support this clonotype. Germline V CDR1 and CDR2: MNHNY, SVGAGI (reference sequence). The CDR3 contains 18 residues. Trimming removed 2 bases from V and 1 base from J; junction bases left unmatched: 8. The clonotype was recovered from an adult woman who had mild COVID-19 (a few samples of this study predate the infection). Cell type and time point are not known. The sample comprised PBMCs or a T cell subset sorted from them (not recorded which). This sequence joins TRBV6-6 and TRBJ2-3; 11 bases align to TRBD2. The CDR3 loop is CASSYPGVAGGGTDTQYF. CDR3 sequence (DNA): TGTGCCAGCAGTTACCCGGGGGTAGCGGGAGGGGGCACAGATACGCAGTATTTT.